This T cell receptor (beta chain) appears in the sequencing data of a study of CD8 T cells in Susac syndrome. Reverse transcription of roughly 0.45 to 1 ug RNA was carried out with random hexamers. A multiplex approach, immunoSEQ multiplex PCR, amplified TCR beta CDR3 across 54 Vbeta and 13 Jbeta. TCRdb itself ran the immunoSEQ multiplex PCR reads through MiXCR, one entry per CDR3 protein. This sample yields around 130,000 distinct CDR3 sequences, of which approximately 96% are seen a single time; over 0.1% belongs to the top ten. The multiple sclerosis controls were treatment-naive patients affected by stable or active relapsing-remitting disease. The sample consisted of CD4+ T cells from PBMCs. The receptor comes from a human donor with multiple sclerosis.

CDR3 in amino acids: CASSLEQGVRGYTF. The CDR3 region has the DNA TGTGCCAGCAGCCTAGAACAGGGGGTTCGGGGCTACACCTTC. V gene TRBV4-2 combines with J gene TRBJ1-2; TRBD1 matches at 8 bases. V dropped 4 bases and J dropped 8; count of bases not matched to a gene: 9. The CDR3 is 14 residues long. The V gene's germline CDR1 is LGHNA and CDR2 YNFKEQ.